This TCR beta chain was sequenced in a study of T-cell memory formation after mild COVID-19. CDR3 size: 11 residues. Trimming stripped 5 bases from V and 5 bases from J, with 7 bases between. In germline, CDR1 is DFQATT, CDR2 SNEGSKA (reference sequence). TCRdb analysed the 5' RACE reads with MiXCR anew, one entry per CDR3 protein. The sample lists a few hundred thousand distinct CDR3 sequences; 25% to 30% were seen once. The clonotype originates from an adult woman who had mild COVID-19 (a few samples of this study predate the infection). Cell type and time point are not known. Sequenced: PBMCs or a T cell subset sorted from them (not recorded which). The rearrangement uses TRBV20-1 and TRBJ2-1; D unresolved. The CDR3 loop is CSAAADNEQFF. CDR3 sequence (DNA): TGCAGTGCTGCCGCGGACAATGAGCAGTTCTTC.